This T cell receptor (beta chain) comes out of a study of T-cell memory formation after mild COVID-19. Study summary: Largely donor-specific TCR clusters were found.

Comments on this clonotype: Relative to the germline gene, one junction end is altered; a read error may explain this.

The CDR3 has 15 amino acids. Per germline, CDR1 MNHNY and CDR2 SVGAGI (reference sequence). From the 5' RACE reads, TCRdb called clonotypes with MiXCR, one entry per CDR3 protein. This table holds roughly 220,000 distinct CDR3 sequences, just over 9.5% found once. The clonotype was recovered from a man between 18 and 29 years old who had mild COVID-19 (a few samples of this study predate the infection). Cell type and time point are not known. This rearrangement joins TRBV6-6 to TRBJ1-6, with TRBD1 matching 8 bases. Sequencing was carried out using PBMCs or a T cell subset sorted from them (not recorded which). CDR3 amino acids: CASGAGGIYNSPLHF. CDR3 nucleotide sequence: TGTGCCTCCGGGGCAGGGGGCATCTATAATTCACCACTCCACTTT.